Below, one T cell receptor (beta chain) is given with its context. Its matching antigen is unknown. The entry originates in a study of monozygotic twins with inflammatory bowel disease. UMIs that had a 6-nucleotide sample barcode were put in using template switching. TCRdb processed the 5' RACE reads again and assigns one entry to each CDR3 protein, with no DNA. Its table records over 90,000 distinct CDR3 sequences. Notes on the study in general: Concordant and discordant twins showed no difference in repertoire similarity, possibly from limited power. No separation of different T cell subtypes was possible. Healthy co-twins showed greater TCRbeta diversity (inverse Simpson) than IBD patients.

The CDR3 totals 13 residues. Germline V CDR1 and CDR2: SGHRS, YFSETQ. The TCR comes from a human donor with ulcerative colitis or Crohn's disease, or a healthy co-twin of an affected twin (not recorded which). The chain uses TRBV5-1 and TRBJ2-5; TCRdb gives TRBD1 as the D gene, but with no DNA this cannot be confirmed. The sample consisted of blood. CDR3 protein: CASSTGGVETQYF.